Shown below are 25 T cell receptor beta chains from a single sample sequenced in a study of blood T cell repertoires in COVID-19. TCRdb's copy holds only in-frame clones and misses some; the assay was immunoSEQ multiplex PCR. The sample shows about 160,000 clones, approximately 85% of them seen only once. Material: peripheral blood. Receptors originate from a man aged 35 to 55 who had recovered from COVID-19.

The chain couples TRBV7-2 to TRBJ1-1, with D maybe TRBD1 (5 bases). V was trimmed by 1 base and J by 0 bases, leaving 15 bases between them. CDR3 length: 17 amino acids. Germline V gene lookup returns CDR1 SGHTA and CDR2 FQGNSA. CDR3 residues: CASSLGPLTEMNTEAFF. The CDR3 DNA reads as TGTGCCAGCAGCTTAGGCCCTCTGACAGAGATGAACACTGAAGCTTTCTTT.

This rearrangement joins TRBV19 to TRBJ1-2; 8 nucleotides agree with TRBD1. Germline V lookup: CDR1 LNHDA, CDR2 SQIVND (reference sequence). Losses at the gene ends were 4 bases for V and 5 bases for J; bases not matched to a gene: 3. CDR3 length: 13 amino acids. The DNA for the CDR3 is TGTGCCAGTAGTACAGGGGGCGAGTATGGCTACACCTTC. Translated: CASSTGGEYGYTF.

This clone was seen only a few times. CDR3: CASTLYRGNQPQHF. The DNA for the CDR3 is TGTGCCAGCACCTTGTACAGGGGCAATCAGCCCCAGCATTTT. The gene calls are TRBV7-2 and TRBJ1-5; D is perhaps TRBD1 (6 bases). Trimming took off 7 bases at V and 2 bases at J, with 12 bases between the two ends. From germline, CDR1 is SGHTA and CDR2 FQGNSA. CDR3 size: 14 residues.

The V gene is TRBV28, the J gene TRBJ2-5, with TRBD1 matching over 11 bases. The CDR3 has 14 amino acids. The V gene end was trimmed by 10 bases and the J gene end by 6 bases; junction bases not matched to a gene: 10. Germline V gene data show CDR1 as MDHEN and CDR2 as SYDVKM. CDR3 DNA sequence: TGTGCCATCGGAAAGGGACAGGGGGTACAGACCCAGTACTTC. This sequence encodes CAIGKGQGVQTQYF.

This chain uses TRBV7-2 with TRBJ1-2; possibly TRBD1 for D (6 bases). The CDR3 length is 13 residues. Germline V gives CDR1 SGHTA, CDR2 FQGNSA. V was trimmed by 8 bases and J by 2 bases, leaving 12 bases between them. As DNA, the CDR3 is TGTGCCAGCGCCCGCGACAGGAACTATGGCTACACCTTC. Protein product: CASARDRNYGYTF.

The rearrangement joins TRBV7-2 to TRBJ1-2, with TRBD1 as a possible D gene (5 bases). The V end lost 1 base, the J end lost 8 bases, and 23 bases lay between the germline ends. Germline values: CDR1 SGHTA, CDR2 FQGNSA. CDR3 length equals 17 residues. CDR3 sequence reads: CASSLDQGGALESGYTF. CDR3 in DNA: TGTGCCAGCAGCTTAGATCAGGGTGGGGCTCTCGAATCCGGCTACACCTTC.

The rearrangement links TRBV28 to TRBJ2-1; TRBD2 aligns across 7 bases. The V and J ends lost 6 bases and 5 bases, in that order; junction bases with no gene match: 7. This CDR3 comprises 14 residues. Germline CDR1 and CDR2: MDHEN and SYDVKM. This CDR3 reads CASSPRTRNNEQFF. DNA for the CDR3: TGTGCCAGCAGCCCACGGACTAGGAACAATGAGCAGTTCTTC.

This chain connects TRBV6-2 or TRBV6-3 to TRBJ2-1, with 8 bases lining up with TRBD2. Germline V gives CDR1 MNHEY, CDR2 SVGEGT. The CDR3 runs to 14 residues. V shed 5 bases and J 3 bases; nucleotides not matched to a gene: 3. CDR3 protein: CASSGGLGYNEQFF. The DNA for the CDR3 is TGTGCCAGCAGTGGGGGACTAGGCTACAATGAGCAGTTCTTC.

Only one count was recorded for this clone. The chain employs TRBV30 and TRBJ2-7; D gene ambiguous. V shed 0 bases and J shed 3 bases, with 18 bases lying between them. This CDR3 has 16 residues. CDR1 is GTSNPN and CDR2 is SVGIG in the germline V gene (reference sequence). The CDR3 is CAWSVLLPGLGYEQYF. CDR3 sequence (DNA): TGTGCCTGGAGTGTACTTCTTCCAGGTTTGGGCTACGAGCAGTACTTC.

The rearrangement links TRBV12-5 to TRBJ1-4; D unclear. The CDR3 covers 14 residues. Trimming left V 3 bases short and J 0 bases short, with 5 bases between. Germline CDR1 is LGHNT and CDR2 is FRNRAP. The CDR3 DNA follows: TGTGCTAGTGGTTTCGGTGCAACTAATGAAAAACTGTTTTTT. Translated, it gives CASGFGATNEKLFF.

The CDR3 reads CASSQDWGGLGQGTEAFF. The CDR3, as DNA: TGTGCCAGCAGCCAAGACTGGGGGGGACTAGGTCAGGGCACTGAAGCTTTCTTT. The gene calls are TRBV14 and TRBJ1-1, with D tentatively TRBD1 (5 bases). Germline loops: CDR1 SGHDN, CDR2 FVKESK. V gave up 0 bases and J gave up 4 bases, with 21 bases separating them. This CDR3 is 18 amino acids long. Variable domain in full (rest from reference TRBV14 and TRBJ1-1): EAGVTQFPSHSVIEKGQTVTLRCDPISGHDNLYWYRRVMGKEIKFLLHFVKESKQDESGMPNNRFLAERTGGTYSTLKVQPAELEDSGVYFCASSQDWGGLGQGTEAFFGQGTRLTVV.

V is TRBV30 and J is TRBJ2-6, with D uncertain. The CDR3 covers 16 residues. The V and J ends lost 7 bases and 0 bases respectively, with 16 bases between them. Germline-derived CDR1 and CDR2 are GTSNPN and SVGIG (reference sequence). The DNA of the CDR3 is TGTGCCTCGGGCGTTGGCGGTCCCTCTGGGGCCAACGTCCTGACTTTC. It is translated as CASGVGGPSGANVLTF.

This chain links TRBV6-5 with TRBJ2-2; maybe TRBD2 (6 bases). The CDR3 loop spans 16 amino acids. Trimming stripped 0 bases from V and 2 bases from J, with 10 bases between. Germline CDR1 is MNHEY and CDR2 is SVGAGI. CDR3: CASSYSISGNTGELFF. CDR3 DNA sequence: TGTGCCAGCAGTTACTCGATTAGCGGAAACACCGGGGAGCTGTTTTTT.

The rearrangement joins TRBV7-9 to TRBJ1-4, with D uncertain. Germline CDR1 SEHNR, CDR2 FQNEAQ (reference sequence). Trimming stripped 7 bases from V and 4 bases from J, with 4 bases between. There are 11 residues in the CDR3. This CDR3 reads CASTLNEKLFF. Here the CDR3 DNA reads TGTGCCAGCACCCTTAATGAAAAACTGTTTTTT.

The chain combines TRBV11-3 with TRBJ2-1; D is possibly TRBD2 (5 bases). Germline loops: CDR1 SGHNT, CDR2 YENEEA. V shed 1 base and J shed 7 bases, with 23 bases lying between them. This CDR3 is 18 amino acids long. The CDR3 coding sequence is TGTGCCAGCAGCTTAGGGATTCGGGGTCCTTATAATTTAAATGAGCAGTTCTTC. It encodes CASSLGIRGPYNLNEQFF.

The V gene is TRBV10-3, the J gene TRBJ1-3, with no clear D. Trimming took 2 bases from V and 3 from J, leaving 20 bases between them. The CDR3 covers 18 residues. Germline V gene lookup returns CDR1 ENHRY and CDR2 SYGVKD. The CDR3 coding sequence is TGTGCCATCAGTGAGCTAGGGTACGGGAGGCAGAGTGGAAACACCATATATTTT. This sequence encodes CAISELGYGRQSGNTIYF.

The gene calls are TRBV2 and TRBJ1-4, with TRBD1 matching 7 bases. The CDR3 is made up of 13 amino acids. Germline V CDR1 and CDR2: SNHLY, FYNNEI. Germline trimming cut 8 bases from V and 7 bases from J; bases unmatched to any gene: 7. In nucleotides, the CDR3 is TGTGCCAGCTGGGGGACAGTAAGTGAAAAACTGTTTTTT. Its translation is CASWGTVSEKLFF.

The chain employs TRBV6-5 and TRBJ2-7; possible D gene TRBD1, 5 bases. V was pared by 0 bases and J by 8 bases, with 11 bases between. The CDR3 sequence is 13 residues long. The germline CDR1 and CDR2 sequences are MNHEY and SVGAGI. CDR3 in DNA: TGTGCCAGCAGTTACTCTTCAGGGAAACAGCAGTACTTC. It is translated as CASSYSSGKQQYF.

The V call is TRBV10-3, the J call TRBJ1-1; D unclear. V lost 6 bases and J lost 1, with 12 bases in between. This CDR3 contains 14 residues. Germline V gene data show CDR1 as ENHRY and CDR2 as SYGVKD. CDR3 region: CAISLGGWNTEAFF. CDR3 DNA: TGTGCCATCAGCCTCGGAGGGTGGAACACTGAAGCTTTCTTT.

The genes are TRBV18 and TRBJ1-1; D uncertain. CDR3 length equals 13 residues. Germline V gene sequence: CDR1 KGHSH, CDR2 LQKENI. V lost 0 bases to trimming and J lost 6 bases, with 8 bases between them. The CDR3 nucleotides read TGTGCCAGCTCACCACCAATGGGCTCTGAAGCTTTCTTT. As protein: CASSPPMGSEAFF.

V and J are TRBV28 and TRBJ1-2; no definite D call. The CDR3 has 13 amino acids. Deletions cut 6 bases from V and 5 bases from J, with 13 bases between. CDR1 is MDHEN and CDR2 is SYDVKM in the germline V gene. The CDR3 DNA is TGTGCCAGCAGCCCAGCCCAGGATTATGGCTACACCTTC. The encoded protein is CASSPAQDYGYTF.

The chain links TRBV11-2 to TRBJ2-7, with 9 nucleotides matching TRBD1. The CDR3 has 14 amino acids. V lost 1 base and J lost 5; bases outside the gene matches: 3. Per germline, CDR1 SGHAT and CDR2 FQNNGV. In nucleotides, the CDR3 is TGTGCCAGCAGCTTAGGGGACAGGGTAAACGAGCAGTACTTC. Translation gives CASSLGDRVNEQYF. Full variable domain (missing parts from reference TRBV11-2 and TRBJ2-7): EAGVAQSPRYKIIEKRQSVAFWCNPISGHATLYWYQQILGQGPKLLIQFQNNGVVDDSQLPKDRFSAERLKGVDSTLKIQPAKLEDSAVYLCASSLGDRVNEQYFGPGTRLTVT.

The gene calls are TRBV30 and TRBJ1-6; a possible D gene is TRBD1 (5 bases). Germline V CDR1 and CDR2: GTSNPN, SVGIG (reference sequence). Trimming took 7 bases from V and 9 from J, leaving 22 bases between them. This CDR3 is 15 amino acids long. DNA for the CDR3: TGTGCCTTGTCGTGGGGGGGACTCGGAGGTTCACCCCTCCACTTT. It translates to CALSWGGLGGSPLHF.

This clone was observed many times. The chain couples TRBV10-1 to TRBJ2-7; tentatively, D is TRBD2 (6 bases). CDR1 is WNHNN and CDR2 is SYGVQD in the germline V gene (reference sequence). The V end was cut by 8 bases, the J end by 6 bases, with 26 bases between. The CDR3 totals 16 residues. DNA for the CDR3: TGCGCCAGCCGAGTTCGGGAGAGGGACGCGATCCGCGAGCAGTACTTC. As protein: CASRVRERDAIREQYF.

V gene TRBV21-1 combines with J gene TRBJ2-7; the table's D call, TRBD1, was not checked against the DNA. TRBV21-1 is a pseudogene locus. The CDR3 is 14 amino acids. In DNA form, the CDR3 reads TGTGCCAGCAGCAAAGTAGGCAGGGGCGACGAGCAGTACTTC. This sequence encodes CASSKVGRGDEQYF.